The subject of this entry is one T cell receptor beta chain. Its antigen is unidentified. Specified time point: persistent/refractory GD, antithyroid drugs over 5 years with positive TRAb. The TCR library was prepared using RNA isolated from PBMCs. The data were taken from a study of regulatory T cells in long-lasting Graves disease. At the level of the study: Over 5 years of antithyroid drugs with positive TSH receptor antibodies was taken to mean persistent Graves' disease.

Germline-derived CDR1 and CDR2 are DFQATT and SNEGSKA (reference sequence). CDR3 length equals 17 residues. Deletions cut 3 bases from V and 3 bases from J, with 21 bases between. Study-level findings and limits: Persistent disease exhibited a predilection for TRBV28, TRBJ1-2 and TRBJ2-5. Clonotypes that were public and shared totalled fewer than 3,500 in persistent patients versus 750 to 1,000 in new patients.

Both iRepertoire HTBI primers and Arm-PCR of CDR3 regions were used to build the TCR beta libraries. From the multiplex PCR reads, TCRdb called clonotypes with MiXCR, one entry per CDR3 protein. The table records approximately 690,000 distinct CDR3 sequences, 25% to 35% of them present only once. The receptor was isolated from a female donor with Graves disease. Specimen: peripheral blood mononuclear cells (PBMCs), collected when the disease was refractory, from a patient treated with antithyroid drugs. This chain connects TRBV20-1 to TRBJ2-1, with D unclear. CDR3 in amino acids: CSARPSIPGPLYNEQFF. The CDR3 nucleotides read TGCAGTGCTAGGCCCTCTATTCCGGGTCCGCTCTACAATGAGCAGTTCTTC.